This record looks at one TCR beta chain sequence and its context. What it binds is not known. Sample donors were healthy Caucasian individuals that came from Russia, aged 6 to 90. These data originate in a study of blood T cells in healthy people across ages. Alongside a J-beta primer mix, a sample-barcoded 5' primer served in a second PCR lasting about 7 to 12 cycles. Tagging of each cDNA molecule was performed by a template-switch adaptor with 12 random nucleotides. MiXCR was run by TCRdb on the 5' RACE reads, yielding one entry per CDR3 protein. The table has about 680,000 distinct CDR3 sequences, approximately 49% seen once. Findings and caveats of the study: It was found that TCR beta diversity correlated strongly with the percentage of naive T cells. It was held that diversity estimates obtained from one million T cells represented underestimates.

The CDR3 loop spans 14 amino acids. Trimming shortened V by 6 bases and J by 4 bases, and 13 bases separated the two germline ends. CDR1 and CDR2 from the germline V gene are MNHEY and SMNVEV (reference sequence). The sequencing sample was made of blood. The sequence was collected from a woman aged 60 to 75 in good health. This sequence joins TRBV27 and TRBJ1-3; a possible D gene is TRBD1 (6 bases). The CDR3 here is CASRSTGRGNTIYF. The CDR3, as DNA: TGTGCCAGCAGATCAACAGGGAGGGGAAACACCATATATTTT.